These T cell receptor beta chains were read from a single sample in a study of PD-1 blockade in mismatch repair-deficient tumors. TCRdb's table, derived via immunoSEQ multiplex PCR, lists solely in-frame clones and lacks some. The sample has around 120,000 clones, about 86% seen once. Sample: peripheral blood, taken 44 weeks after starting pembrolizumab. Receptors originate from an adult with mismatch repair-deficient cancer. Each CDR3 is given with its conserved first and last residue. Each record gives: clone size, J gene, V gene, D gene, CDR3 DNA, CDR3 protein. D genes are given only for firm matches. Only some rows state a clone size, as once, few, many or a class for expanded clones.

size: NA
J: TRBJ1-5
V: TRBV18
D: TRBD1
DNA: TGTGCCAGCTCGGACAGGGATAGCAATCAGCCCCAGCATTTT
CDR3: CASSDRDSNQPQHF

size: NA
J: TRBJ2-3
V: TRBV2
D: NA
DNA: TGTGCCAGGCCGGAGGAAGATACGCAGTATTTT
CDR3: CARPEEDTQYF

size: NA
J: TRBJ2-2
V: TRBV9
D: NA
DNA: TGTGCCAGCAGTTTATACGACACCGGGGAGCTGTTTTTT
CDR3: CASSLYDTGELFF

size: NA
J: TRBJ1-5
V: TRBV6-6
D: NA
DNA: TGTGCCAGCAGTTGGGGACCAAAGAGAAATCAGCCCCAGCATTTT
CDR3: CASSWGPKRNQPQHF

size: NA
J: TRBJ2-5
V: TRBV4-2
D: TRBD2
DNA: TGTGCCAGCAGCCAAGACCTGACTAGCGGGAGAGGGGAGACCCAGTACTTC
CDR3: CASSQDLTSGRGETQYF

size: NA
J: TRBJ2-7
V: TRBV2
D: TRBD2
DNA: TGTGCCAGCAGGGCCGGGACTAGCGGTTCCTACGAGCAGTACTTC
CDR3: CASRAGTSGSYEQYF

size: NA
J: TRBJ1-5
V: TRBV30
D: NA
DNA: TGTGCCGCCAAGTTAAATCAGCCCCAGCATTTT
CDR3: CAAKLNQPQHF

size: NA
J: TRBJ2-2
V: TRBV5-6
D: NA
DNA: TGTGCCAGCAGCAGCTATAACGGACAGAACACCGGGGAGCTGTTTTTT
CDR3: CASSSYNGQNTGELFF

size: NA
J: TRBJ1-1
V: TRBV19
D: NA
DNA: TGTGCCAGTAGTATTGTTGCCCGCATGAACACTGAAGCTTTCTTT
CDR3: CASSIVARMNTEAFF

size: NA
J: TRBJ2-2
V: TRBV12-2
D: NA
DNA: TGTGCAAGTCGCTTAGCGCGACTAGCGGGAACTGTAAATCACACCGGGGAGCTGTTTTTT
CDR3: CASRLARLAGTVNHTGELFF

size: NA
J: TRBJ2-2
V: TRBV19
D: TRBD1
DNA: TGTGCCACTAAGGGGGCCCCACGTAGGGGGGAGCTGTTTTTT
CDR3: CATKGAPRRGELFF

size: NA
J: TRBJ2-1
V: TRBV30
D: NA
DNA: TGTGCCTGGAGTACACGCATAATACCATTCTCCTACAATGAGCAGTTCTTC
CDR3: CAWSTRIIPFSYNEQFF

size: NA
J: TRBJ1-5
V: TRBV5-4
D: NA
DNA: TGTGCCAGCAGCTTTGGGGCGGGGTTTAGCAATCAGCCCCAGCATTTT
CDR3: CASSFGAGFSNQPQHF

size: NA
J: TRBJ1-3
V: TRBV19
D: TRBD1
DNA: TGTGCCAGTAGCGGGACAGCCCACTCTGGAAACACCATATATTTT
CDR3: CASSGTAHSGNTIYF

size: NA
J: TRBJ2-5
V: TRBV30
D: NA
DNA: TGTGCCTGGTGCCCCGCGCCCTTGGACGTACGAGGGGAGGCCCAGTACTTC
CDR3: CAWCPAPLDVRGEAQYF

size: NA
J: TRBJ2-7
V: TRBV7-2
D: NA
DNA: TGTGCCAGCAGCTGGACATCCCTCAGGGAGCAGTACTTC
CDR3: CASSWTSLREQYF

size: NA
J: TRBJ2-3
V: TRBV6-5
D: NA
DNA: TGTGCCAGCAGTTACGGAGATTATTCTAGCACAGATACGCAGTATTTT
CDR3: CASSYGDYSSTDTQYF

size: NA
J: TRBJ2-7
V: TRBV6-6
D: NA
DNA: TGTGCCAGCAGTCCCCGTGGCGGCTCCTACGAGCAGTACTTC
CDR3: CASSPRGGSYEQYF

size: once
J: TRBJ2-4
V: TRBV4-1
D: TRBD1
DNA: TGCGCCAGCAGCCCTGGGGGGCAACAGGGGGCGGCCAAAAACATTCAGTACTTC
CDR3: CASSPGGQQGAAKNIQYF

size: NA
J: TRBJ2-3
V: TRBV27
D: TRBD2
DNA: TGTGCCAGCAGTTTACGGACTAGCGGGAGGCCCTTGGACACAGATACGCAGTATTTT
CDR3: CASSLRTSGRPLDTDTQYF

size: NA
J: TRBJ1-1
V: TRBV6-5
D: NA
DNA: TGTGCCAGCAGTTTAACTTCGGGGCTCTATGAAGCTTTCTTT
CDR3: CASSLTSGLYEAFF

size: NA
J: TRBJ1-2
V: TRBV7-2
D: NA
DNA: TGTGCCAGCAGCTTTCGGATCTCCCGGGGACTATCAACCTTC
CDR3: CASSFRISRGLSTF

size: NA
J: TRBJ2-3
V: TRBV18
D: TRBD2
DNA: TGTGCCAGCTCACCGCCGGGACTAGCGGGAGTCGGGGATACGCAGTATTTT
CDR3: CASSPPGLAGVGDTQYF

size: once
J: TRBJ2-1
V: TRBV11-2
D: TRBD1
DNA: TGTGCCAGCAGCTTAATTTCAGCAGGGGGCTCCTACAATGAGCAGTTCTTC
CDR3: CASSLISAGGSYNEQFF

size: once
J: TRBJ2-3
V: TRBV27
D: NA
DNA: TGTGCCAGCAAACTAATTCAGGGCGGAGACACGGGTACGCAGTATTTT
CDR3: CASKLIQGGDTGTQYF

size: NA
J: TRBJ2-5
V: TRBV30
D: TRBD2
DNA: TGTGCCTCCATCGGACTAGCGGGCGCGGAGACCCAGTACTTC
CDR3: CASIGLAGAETQYF

size: NA
J: TRBJ1-1
V: TRBV5-1
D: TRBD1
DNA: TGCGCCAGCAGCTTGCGGACAGGGCAGAACACTGAAGCTTTCTTT
CDR3: CASSLRTGQNTEAFF

size: NA
J: TRBJ2-2
V: TRBV10-3
D: NA
DNA: TGTGCCATCGCCGGGAACACCGGGGAGCTGTTTTTT
CDR3: CAIAGNTGELFF

size: NA
J: TRBJ1-4
V: TRBV29-1
D: NA
DNA: TGCAGCGTTGTAGGGAGAGCTGAAAAACTGTTTTTT
CDR3: CSVVGRAEKLFF

size: NA
J: TRBJ2-2
V: TRBV11-3
D: NA
DNA: TGTGCCAGCAGCGCCCATAACACCGGGGAGCTGTTTTTT
CDR3: CASSAHNTGELFF

size: NA
J: TRBJ2-7
V: TRBV5-6
D: NA
DNA: TGTGCCAGCAGACAACTTCGGGGCCAATACGAGCAGTACTTC
CDR3: CASRQLRGQYEQYF

size: NA
J: TRBJ2-5
V: TRBV15
D: NA
DNA: TGTGCCACCAGCAGAGATGTAGGCGAGACCCAGTACTTC
CDR3: CATSRDVGETQYF

size: NA
J: TRBJ1-4
V: TRBV13
D: TRBD1
DNA: TGTGCCAGCAGCTTGTGGGGGACAGGGGTTAATGAAAAACTGTTTTTT
CDR3: CASSLWGTGVNEKLFF

size: NA
J: TRBJ2-5
V: TRBV10-3
D: NA
DNA: TGTGCCATCAGTGAGTCAAATCAAGAGACCCAGTACTTC
CDR3: CAISESNQETQYF

size: NA
J: TRBJ1-3
V: TRBV12-5
D: TRBD1
DNA: TGTGCTAGTGGTTTGTTGTTGACAGGGAATCGTCCCCTCTCTGGAAACACCATATATTTT
CDR3: CASGLLLTGNRPLSGNTIYF

size: once
J: TRBJ2-7
V: TRBV12-5
D: TRBD2
DNA: TGTGCTAGTGGACTCGGACAGCGAGGACTAGCAGGCGAGCAGTACTTC
CDR3: CASGLGQRGLAGEQYF

size: NA
J: TRBJ1-1
V: TRBV11-3
D: NA
DNA: TGTGCCAGCAGCCTCCAAAGAAACACTGAAGCTTTCTTT
CDR3: CASSLQRNTEAFF

size: once
J: TRBJ2-7
V: TRBV4-3
D: NA
DNA: TGCGCCAGCAGCCAAGATCGGCCGAGCTCCTACGAGCAGTACTTC
CDR3: CASSQDRPSSYEQYF

size: NA
J: TRBJ2-1
V: TRBV6-6
D: TRBD2
DNA: TGTGCCAGCAGCTTGCAGCGGGAGGGTAAAAATGAGCAGTTCTTC
CDR3: CASSLQREGKNEQFF

size: NA
J: TRBJ2-3
V: TRBV28
D: TRBD2
DNA: TGTGCCAGCAGTTTCCTGCGGGAGACAGATACGCAGTATTTT
CDR3: CASSFLRETDTQYF

size: NA
J: TRBJ2-1
V: TRBV6-5
D: NA
DNA: TGTGCCACCACGTCAGGGGCCGAACCTTACAATGAGCAGTTCTTC
CDR3: CATTSGAEPYNEQFF

size: NA
J: TRBJ2-5
V: TRBV12-2
D: NA
DNA: TGTGCAAGTCGCTCCGCGAGTAGGTCGGAGTACCAAGAGACCCAGTACTTC
CDR3: CASRSASRSEYQETQYF

size: NA
J: TRBJ1-2
V: TRBV29-1
D: TRBD1
DNA: TGCAGCGTTACTGACAGGGTAGGCTATGGCTACACCTTC
CDR3: CSVTDRVGYGYTF

size: once
J: TRBJ2-7
V: TRBV4-1
D: NA
DNA: TGCGCCAGCAGGAAGGGAGGAGCCCGCTACGAGCAGTACTTC
CDR3: CASRKGGARYEQYF

size: NA
J: TRBJ1-3
V: TRBV30
D: NA
DNA: TGTGCCTGGAGTGCTTCCAGAATCTCTGGAAACACCATATATTTT
CDR3: CAWSASRISGNTIYF

size: NA
J: TRBJ2-7
V: TRBV7-2
D: TRBD2
DNA: TGTGCCAGCAGCTTAGTACTAGCGGGAACCTACGAGCAGTACTTC
CDR3: CASSLVLAGTYEQYF

size: NA
J: TRBJ2-2
V: TRBV29-1
D: NA
DNA: TGCAGCGTTGTGGTGATCGGGGAGCTGTTTTTT
CDR3: CSVVVIGELFF